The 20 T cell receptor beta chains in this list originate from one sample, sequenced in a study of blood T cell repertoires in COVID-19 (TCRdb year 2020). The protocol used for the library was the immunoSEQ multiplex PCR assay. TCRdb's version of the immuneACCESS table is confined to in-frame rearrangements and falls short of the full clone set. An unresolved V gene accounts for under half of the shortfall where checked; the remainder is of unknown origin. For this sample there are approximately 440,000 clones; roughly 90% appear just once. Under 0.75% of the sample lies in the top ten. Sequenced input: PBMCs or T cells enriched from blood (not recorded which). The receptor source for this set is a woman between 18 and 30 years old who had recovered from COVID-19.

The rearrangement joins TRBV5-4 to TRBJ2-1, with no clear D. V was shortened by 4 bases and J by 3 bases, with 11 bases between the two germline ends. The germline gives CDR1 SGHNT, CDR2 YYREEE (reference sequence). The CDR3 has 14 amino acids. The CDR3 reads CASSHPPHYNEQFF. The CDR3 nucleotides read TGTGCCAGCAGCCACCCCCCACACTACAATGAGCAGTTCTTC.

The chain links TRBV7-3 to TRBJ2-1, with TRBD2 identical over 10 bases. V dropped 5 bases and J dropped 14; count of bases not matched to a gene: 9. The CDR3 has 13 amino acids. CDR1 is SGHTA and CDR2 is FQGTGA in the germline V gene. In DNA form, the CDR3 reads TGTGCCAGCAGCCTGAGCGGGGGGGCCTTCAAGTTCTTC. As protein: CASSLSGGAFKFF.

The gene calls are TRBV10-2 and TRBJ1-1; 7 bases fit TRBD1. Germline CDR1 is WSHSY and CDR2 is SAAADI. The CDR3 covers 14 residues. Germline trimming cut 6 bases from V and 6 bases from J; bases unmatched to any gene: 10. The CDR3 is CASSPGQRGPEAFF. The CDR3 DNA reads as TGCGCCAGCAGCCCGGGACAGAGAGGCCCTGAAGCTTTCTTT.

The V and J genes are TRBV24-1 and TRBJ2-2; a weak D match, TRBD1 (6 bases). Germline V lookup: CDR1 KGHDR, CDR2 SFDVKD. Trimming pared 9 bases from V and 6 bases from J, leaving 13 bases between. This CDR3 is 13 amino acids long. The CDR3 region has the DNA TGTGCCACCGCACAGGGATACGCCGGGGAGCTGTTTTTT. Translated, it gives CATAQGYAGELFF.

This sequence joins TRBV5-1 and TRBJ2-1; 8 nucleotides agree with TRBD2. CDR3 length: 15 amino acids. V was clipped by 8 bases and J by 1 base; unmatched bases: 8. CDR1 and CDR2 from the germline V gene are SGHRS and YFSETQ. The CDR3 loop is CASTGTSQSYNEQFF. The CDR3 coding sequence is TGCGCCAGTACCGGGACTAGTCAATCCTACAATGAGCAGTTCTTC. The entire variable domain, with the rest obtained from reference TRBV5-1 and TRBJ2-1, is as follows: KAGVTQTPRYLIKTRGQQVTLSCSPISGHRSVSWYQQTPGQGLQFLFEYFSETQRNKGNFPGRFSGRQFSNSRSEMNVSTLELGDSALYLCASTGTSQSYNEQFFGPGTRLTVL.

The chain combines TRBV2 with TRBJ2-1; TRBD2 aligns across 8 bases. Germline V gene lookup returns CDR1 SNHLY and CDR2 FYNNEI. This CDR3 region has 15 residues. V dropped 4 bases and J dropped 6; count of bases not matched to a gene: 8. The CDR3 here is CASSVDRGGINEQFF. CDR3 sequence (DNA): TGTGCCAGCAGTGTGGACCGGGGGGGTATCAATGAGCAGTTCTTC. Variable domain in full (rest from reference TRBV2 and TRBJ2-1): EPEVTQTPSHQVTQMGQEVILRCVPISNHLYFYWYRQILGQKVEFLVSFYNNEISEKSEIFDDQFSVERPDGSNFTLKIRSTKLEDSAMYFCASSVDRGGINEQFFGPGTRLTVL.

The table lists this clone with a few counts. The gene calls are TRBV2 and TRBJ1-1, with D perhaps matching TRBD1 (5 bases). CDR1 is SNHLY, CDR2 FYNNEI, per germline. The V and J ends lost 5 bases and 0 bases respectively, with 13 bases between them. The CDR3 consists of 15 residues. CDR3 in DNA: TGTGCCAGCAGTCCGGACACTTTAATGAACACTGAAGCTTTCTTT. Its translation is CASSPDTLMNTEAFF.

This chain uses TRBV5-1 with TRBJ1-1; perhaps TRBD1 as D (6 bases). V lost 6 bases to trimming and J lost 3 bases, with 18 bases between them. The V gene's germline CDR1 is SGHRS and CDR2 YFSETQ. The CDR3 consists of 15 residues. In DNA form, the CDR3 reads TGCGCCAGCAAGGGGACACCCGGTGCGGACACTGAAGCTTTCTTT. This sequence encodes CASKGTPGADTEAFF.

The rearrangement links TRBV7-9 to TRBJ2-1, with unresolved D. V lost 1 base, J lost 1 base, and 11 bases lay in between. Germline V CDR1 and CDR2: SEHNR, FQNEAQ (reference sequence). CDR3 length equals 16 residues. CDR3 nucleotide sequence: TGTGCCAGCAGCTTAGTCAGCAGGTCTTCCTACAATGAGCAGTTCTTC. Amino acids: CASSLVSRSSYNEQFF. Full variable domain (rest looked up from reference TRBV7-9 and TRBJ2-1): DTGVSQNPRHKITKRGQNVTFRCDPISEHNRLYWYRQTLGQGPEFLTYFQNEAQLEKSRLLSDRFSAERPKGSFSTLEIQRTEQGDSAMYLCASSLVSRSSYNEQFFGPGTRLTVL.

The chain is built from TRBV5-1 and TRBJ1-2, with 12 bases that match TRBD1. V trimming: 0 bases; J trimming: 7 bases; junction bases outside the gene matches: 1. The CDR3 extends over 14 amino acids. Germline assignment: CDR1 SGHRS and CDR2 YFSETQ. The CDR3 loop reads CASSLGDRGPGYTF. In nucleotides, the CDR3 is TGCGCCAGCAGCTTGGGGGACAGGGGGCCTGGCTACACCTTC.

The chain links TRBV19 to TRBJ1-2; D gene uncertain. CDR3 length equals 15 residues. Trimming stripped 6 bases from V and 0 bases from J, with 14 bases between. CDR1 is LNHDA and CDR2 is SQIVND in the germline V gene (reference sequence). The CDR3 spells CASRNLGTANYGYTF. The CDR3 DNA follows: TGTGCCAGTAGGAATTTGGGCACAGCTAACTATGGCTACACCTTC.

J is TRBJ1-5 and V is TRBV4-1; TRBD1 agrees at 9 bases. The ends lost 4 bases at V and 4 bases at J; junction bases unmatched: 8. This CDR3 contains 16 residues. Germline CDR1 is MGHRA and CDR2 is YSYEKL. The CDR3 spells CASSRAPDRGNQPQHF. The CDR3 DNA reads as TGCGCCAGCAGCCGGGCCCCGGACAGGGGAAATCAGCCCCAGCATTTT.

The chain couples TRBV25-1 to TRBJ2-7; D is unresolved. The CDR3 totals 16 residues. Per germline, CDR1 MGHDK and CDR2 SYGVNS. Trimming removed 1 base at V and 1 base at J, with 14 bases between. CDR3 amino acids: CASSESGTALSYEQYF. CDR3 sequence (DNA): TGTGCCAGCAGTGAATCAGGAACGGCCCTTTCCTACGAGCAGTACTTC.

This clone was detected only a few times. The CDR3 DNA sequence: TGTGCCAGCAGTGCCGGGTCTTTGGGCAATCAGCCCCAGCATTTT. Amino acids: CASSAGSLGNQPQHF. The rearrangement joins TRBV6-6 to TRBJ1-5; no clear D gene. The CDR3 contains 15 residues. Per germline, CDR1 MNHNY and CDR2 SVGAGI (reference sequence). V gave up 5 bases and J gave up 2 bases, with 13 bases separating them.

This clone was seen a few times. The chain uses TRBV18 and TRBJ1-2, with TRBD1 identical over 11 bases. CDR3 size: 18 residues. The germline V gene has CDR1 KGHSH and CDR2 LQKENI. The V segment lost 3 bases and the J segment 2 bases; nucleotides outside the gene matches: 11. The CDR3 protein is CASSPQDRGHKLNYGYTF. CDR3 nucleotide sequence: TGTGCCAGCTCACCGCAGGACAGGGGGCACAAGCTCAACTATGGCTACACCTTC.

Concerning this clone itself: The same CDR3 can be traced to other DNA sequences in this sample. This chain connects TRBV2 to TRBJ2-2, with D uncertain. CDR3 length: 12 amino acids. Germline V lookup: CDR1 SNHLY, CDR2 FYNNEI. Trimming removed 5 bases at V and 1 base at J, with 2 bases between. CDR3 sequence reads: CASSLNTGELFF. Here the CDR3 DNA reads TGTGCCAGCAGTCTGAACACCGGGGAGCTGTTTTTT.

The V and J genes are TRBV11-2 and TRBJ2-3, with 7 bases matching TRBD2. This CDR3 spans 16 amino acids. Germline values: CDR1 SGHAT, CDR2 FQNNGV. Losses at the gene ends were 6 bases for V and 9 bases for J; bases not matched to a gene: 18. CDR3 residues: CASSPQEAGLRSTQYF. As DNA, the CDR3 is TGTGCCAGCAGTCCCCAGGAAGCGGGGCTCAGATCGACGCAGTATTTT.

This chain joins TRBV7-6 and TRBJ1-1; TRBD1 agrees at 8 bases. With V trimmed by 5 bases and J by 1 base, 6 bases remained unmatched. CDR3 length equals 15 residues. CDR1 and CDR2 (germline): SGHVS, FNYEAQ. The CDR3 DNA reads TGTGCCAGCAGCCTGAACAGGGGGGAGAACACTGAAGCTTTCTTT. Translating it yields CASSLNRGENTEAFF.

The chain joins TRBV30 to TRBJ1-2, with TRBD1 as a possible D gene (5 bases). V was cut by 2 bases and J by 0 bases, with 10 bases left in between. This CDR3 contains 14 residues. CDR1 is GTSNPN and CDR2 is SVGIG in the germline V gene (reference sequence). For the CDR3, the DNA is TGTGCCTGGAGTTGGGGCTCCCCTAACTATGGCTACACCTTC. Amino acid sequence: CAWSWGSPNYGYTF.

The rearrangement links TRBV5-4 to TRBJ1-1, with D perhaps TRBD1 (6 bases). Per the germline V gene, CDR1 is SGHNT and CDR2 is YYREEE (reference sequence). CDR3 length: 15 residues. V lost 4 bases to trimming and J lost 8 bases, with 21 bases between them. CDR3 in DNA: TGTGCCAGCAGCCCCTTGGGGAGGGGGAAGAAAGAAGCTTTCTTT. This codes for CASSPLGRGKKEAFF.